These 25 T cell receptor beta chains share one sample of origin, sequenced in a study of T-cell reconstitution after alpha-beta-depleted transplantation in children. Preparation of the TCRbeta library used unique molecular identifiers. TCRdb used MiXCR to reprocess the PCR reads, holding one entry per CDR3 protein. Among hundreds of thousands of distinct CDR3 sequences listed, 13% were seen once. The sample in question was PBMCs, obtained before TCRalphabeta/CD19-depleted stem cell transplant. These receptors were taken from a girl aged 2-10 years with congenital amegakaryocytic thrombocytopenia, due to receive a stem cell transplant.

The chain links TRBV12-3 or TRBV12-4 to TRBJ2-1; D is unclear. There are 12 residues in the CDR3. The V gene lost 6 bases and the J gene lost 10 bases, with 13 bases spanning the gap. The DNA for the CDR3 is TGTGCCAGCAGCTCCCCGCTAAGGGAGCAGTTCTTC. Its protein product is CASSSPLREQFF.

The sample holds many counts of this clonotype. The chain recombines TRBV4-1 with TRBJ2-4; 8 bases match TRBD2. Germline assignment: CDR1 MGHRA and CDR2 YSYEKL. The CDR3 extends over 15 amino acids. The trim removed 3 bases at V and 8 bases at J, leaving 9 bases unmatched. CDR3 in DNA: TGCGCCAGCAGCCACCCAGCGGGAGTGGAGGACATTCAGTACTTC. Its protein product is CASSHPAGVEDIQYF.

This clonotype has ten or more counts. This sequence joins TRBV4-2 and TRBJ1-5, with D possibly TRBD1 on 6 matching bases. The V end lost 1 base, the J end lost 3 bases, and 7 bases lay between the germline ends. Germline V gene data show CDR1 as LGHNA and CDR2 as YNFKEQ. This CDR3 spans 14 amino acids. In nucleotides, the CDR3 is TGTGCCAGCAGCCAAGGGACAGACAATCAGCCCCAGCATTTT. Translated, it gives CASSQGTDNQPQHF.

This chain links TRBV3-1 with TRBJ2-1; perhaps TRBD2 as D (5 bases). V dropped 4 bases and J dropped 0 bases, with 10 bases sitting between them. Germline loops: CDR1 LGHDT, CDR2 YNNKEL (reference sequence). The CDR3 spans 15 residues. The CDR3 nucleotides read TGTGCCAGCAGCCTACTAGAACGCTCCTACAATGAGCAGTTCTTC. It encodes CASSLLERSYNEQFF.

This clonotype was picked up many times. The germline gene is not matched at one end of the junction; a read error may be the cause. V usage is TRBV7-3 and J usage is TRBJ2-1; 13 bases are a match to TRBD2. CDR1 and CDR2 (germline): SGHTA, FQGTGA. The CDR3 loop spans 15 amino acids. The CDR3: CASSPGLAGYNEQFF. The CDR3 DNA follows: TGCGCCAGCAGCCCGGGACTAGCGGGATACAATGAGCAGTTCTTC. Based on the CDR3 plus reference TRBV7-3 and TRBJ2-1, the full variable domain is GAGVSQTPSNKVTEKGKYVELRCDPISGHTALYWYRQSLGQGPEFLIYFQGTGAADDSGLPNDRFFAVRPEGSVSTLKIQRTERGDSAVYLCASSPGLAGYNEQFFGPGTRLTVL.

This clonotype was found many times. V and J are TRBV29-1 and TRBJ2-2; the D gene is possibly TRBD2 (5 bases). V lost 6 bases to trimming and J lost 4 bases, with 21 bases between them. The CDR3 spans 16 residues. Per germline, CDR1 SQVTM and CDR2 ANQGSEA. CDR3 in DNA: TGCAGCGTCGAGGGTTCACCCAAATCAGGCACCGGGGAGCTGTTTTTT. It is translated as CSVEGSPKSGTGELFF.

This clonotype came up many times. The chain recombines TRBV20-1 with TRBJ2-7, with D hard to call. Trimming stripped 5 bases from V and 4 bases from J, with 9 bases between. Germline CDR1 reads DFQATT; CDR2 reads SNEGSKA (reference sequence). The CDR3 totals 11 residues. CDR3 loop: CSAPTFYEQYF. CDR3 coding DNA: TGCAGTGCTCCGACTTTTTACGAGCAGTACTTC.

This clonotype was detected only a few times. The rearrangement joins TRBV3-1 to TRBJ2-7; the D gene is possibly TRBD1 (6 bases). With 6 bases removed from V and 5 bases from J, the gap between germline ends came to 26 bases. Per germline, CDR1 LGHDT and CDR2 YNNKEL (reference sequence). The CDR3 contains 17 residues. In DNA form, the CDR3 reads TGTGCCAGCAGTTCCAAGACAGGCGGTAAAAGGTCCCACGAGCAGTACTTC. Its translation is CASSSKTGGKRSHEQYF.

This clonotype was seen ten or more times. The CDR3 coding sequence is TGTGCCTGGAGGGAAACCCTGAAGCAGTACTTC. Protein: CAWRETLKQYF. The chain employs TRBV30 and TRBJ2-7; no reliable D call. CDR1 and CDR2 (germline): GTSNPN, SVGIG (reference sequence). Trimming removed 3 bases from V and 8 bases from J, with 11 bases in between. The CDR3 sequence is 11 residues long.

This rearrangement joins TRBV14 to TRBJ2-1, with 7 bases fitting TRBD2. The trim removed 1 base at V and 3 bases at J, leaving 6 bases unmatched. The germline V gene encodes CDR1 SGHDN and CDR2 FVKESK. The CDR3 loop spans 16 amino acids. The chain's CDR3 is CASSQGELALYNEQFF. The CDR3 DNA reads TGTGCCAGCAGCCAAGGGGAACTAGCGCTCTACAATGAGCAGTTCTTC.

This clonotype was recorded many times. The genes are TRBV5-1 and TRBJ2-1; 15 bases line up with TRBD2. The V gene end was trimmed by 4 bases and the J gene end by 4 bases; junction bases not matched to a gene: 9. Germline V gene lookup returns CDR1 SGHRS and CDR2 YFSETQ. CDR3 length equals 18 residues. CDR3 bases: TGCGCCAGCAGCGCCGGACTAGCGGGAGGGGCCTCTTACAATGAGCAGTTCTTC. Encoded protein: CASSAGLAGGASYNEQFF. Full variable domain (remainder filled in from reference TRBV5-1 and TRBJ2-1): KAGVTQTPRYLIKTRGQQVTLSCSPISGHRSVSWYQQTPGQGLQFLFEYFSETQRNKGNFPGRFSGRQFSNSRSEMNVSTLELGDSALYLCASSAGLAGGASYNEQFFGPGTRLTVL.

This chain joins TRBV12-5 and TRBJ2-7; D ambiguous. CDR3 size: 12 residues. The V end was cut by 0 bases, the J end by 5 bases, with 5 bases between. The germline V gene has CDR1 LGHNT and CDR2 FRNRAP. The chain's CDR3 is CASGLVTDEQYF. In DNA, the CDR3 is TGTGCTAGTGGTTTGGTAACAGACGAGCAGTACTTC.

V is TRBV20-1 and J is TRBJ2-7, with TRBD2 matching over 13 bases. Looked up from germline, CDR1 is DFQATT and CDR2 is SNEGSKA (reference sequence). V was clipped by 0 bases and J by 4 bases; unmatched bases: 15. The CDR3 contains 19 residues. This CDR3 reads CSAREAGTSGNGSPYEQYF. The DNA of the CDR3 is TGCAGTGCTAGAGAAGCCGGGACTAGCGGGAACGGGAGCCCTTACGAGCAGTACTTC.

This clonotype was detected a few times. The chain combines TRBV20-1 with TRBJ2-1; 9 nucleotides line up with TRBD2. Germline CDR1 reads DFQATT; CDR2 reads SNEGSKA (reference sequence). This CDR3 region has 18 residues. V lost 5 bases, J lost 0 bases, and 14 bases stayed unmatched. The CDR3 spells CSAQPPVNSGSSYNEQFF. CDR3 DNA: TGCAGTGCTCAGCCTCCGGTAAATAGCGGGAGCTCCTACAATGAGCAGTTCTTC.

This clonotype was observed at least ten times. The V call is TRBV12-3 or TRBV12-4, the J call TRBJ2-7, with a possible D match to TRBD1 (6 bases). There are 13 residues in the CDR3. The V gene lost 3 bases and the J gene lost 4 bases, with 10 bases spanning the gap. This chain's CDR3 is CASSLGAVYEQYF. The CDR3 nucleotides are TGTGCCAGCAGTTTGGGGGCGGTATACGAGCAGTACTTC.

The CDR3 loop reads CASSTIDMALIYEQYF. In DNA, the CDR3 is TGTGCCAGCAGCACAATCGATATGGCATTAATTTACGAGCAGTACTTC. The rearrangement uses TRBV7-2 and TRBJ2-7; D is unresolved. The V end lost 5 bases, the J end lost 4 bases, and 21 bases lay between the germline ends. CDR3 size: 16 residues. Germline CDR1 is SGHTA and CDR2 is FQGNSA.

This clonotype has ten or more counts. V gene TRBV20-1 combines with J gene TRBJ2-7; TRBD2 aligns across 15 bases. Germline V CDR1 and CDR2: DFQATT, SNEGSKA (reference sequence). Trimming cost V 3 bases and J 3 bases; bases outside gene matches: 9. The length of the CDR3 is 17 residues. As DNA, the CDR3 is TGCAGTGCTAGGTTACCGGGACTAGCGGGAGGTCACTACGAGCAGTACTTC. This codes for CSARLPGLAGGHYEQYF.

In this sample, this clonotype turned up a few times. This sequence joins TRBV7-2 and TRBJ2-5; the match to TRBD2 covers 9 bases. The J segment lost 6 bases and the V segment lost 3 bases, leaving 20 bases of the junction unmatched. CDR3 length equals 19 residues. CDR1 and CDR2 (germline): SGHTA, FQGNSA. The CDR3 loop reads CASSFLGLAGPPPAKTQYF. Here the CDR3 DNA reads TGTGCCAGCAGCTTCCTAGGGCTAGCGGGGCCACCACCTGCGAAGACCCAGTACTTC.

This clonotype was recorded at least ten times. The chain employs TRBV10-3 and TRBJ2-3; TRBD1 might be the D (5 bases). Germline CDR1 ENHRY, CDR2 SYGVKD. This CDR3 comprises 14 residues. V was shortened by 4 bases and J by 1 base, with 9 bases between the two germline ends. The CDR3 sequence is CAISAQGGTDTQYF. The CDR3 DNA sequence: TGTGCCATCAGTGCTCAGGGTGGCACAGATACGCAGTATTTT.

This clonotype showed up many times. The chain combines TRBV5-1 with TRBJ2-2; D gene ambiguous. Germline V gene lookup returns CDR1 SGHRS and CDR2 YFSETQ. This CDR3 has 16 amino acids. V shed 1 base and J shed 0 bases, with 10 bases lying between them. CDR3 region: CASSLNSLANTGELFF. The CDR3 nucleotides are TGCGCCAGCAGCTTGAATAGCCTAGCGAACACCGGGGAGCTGTTTTTT. Supplemented by reference TRBV5-1 and TRBJ2-2, the full variable domain reads KAGVTQTPRYLIKTRGQQVTLSCSPISGHRSVSWYQQTPGQGLQFLFEYFSETQRNKGNFPGRFSGRQFSNSRSEMNVSTLELGDSALYLCASSLNSLANTGELFFGEGSRLTVL.

There are many counts of this clonotype. J is TRBJ2-5 and V is TRBV12-5; 8 nucleotides align to TRBD2. The CDR3 consists of 14 residues. V dropped 5 bases and J dropped 4; count of bases not matched to a gene: 6. Germline loops: CDR1 LGHNT, CDR2 FRNRAP. CDR3 region: CASGSQREPETQYF. The CDR3 coding sequence is TGTGCTAGTGGTAGTCAGCGGGAGCCAGAGACCCAGTACTTC.

In its sample, this clonotype was seen many times. The chain recombines TRBV20-1 with TRBJ2-5, with D unresolved. Trimming removed 5 bases at V and 5 bases at J, with 6 bases between. CDR3 length: 10 amino acids. CDR1 and CDR2 (germline): DFQATT, SNEGSKA (reference sequence). The CDR3 loop is CSASWETQYF. The CDR3 bases are TGCAGTGCTTCGTGGGAGACCCAGTACTTC.

Only a few counts were recorded for this clonotype. The chain joins TRBV5-5 to TRBJ2-2; the D is unclear. Germline V gene lookup returns CDR1 SGHKS and CDR2 YYEKEE (reference sequence). V lost 2 bases and J 4 bases, leaving 18 bases between the germline ends. The CDR3 is made up of 17 amino acids. The CDR3 reads CASSFFISPTGTGELFF. CDR3 in DNA: TGTGCCAGCAGCTTCTTTATTAGCCCAACGGGCACCGGGGAGCTGTTTTTT. The variable domain in full, completed from reference TRBV5-5 and TRBJ2-2, reads DAGVTQSPTHLIKTRGQQVTLRCSPISGHKSVSWYQQVLGQGPQFIFQYYEKEERGRGNFPDRFSARQFPNYSSELNVNALLLGDSALYLCASSFFISPTGTGELFFGEGSRLTVL.

This clonotype was recorded many times. The V gene is TRBV7-2, the J gene TRBJ2-3; the match to TRBD2 covers 10 bases. The CDR3 loop spans 16 amino acids. With 2 bases clipped from V and 2 bases from J, the junction kept 4 bases outside the gene matches. Germline-derived CDR1 and CDR2 are SGHTA and FQGNSA. The CDR3 loop is CASSLQSGRATDTQYF. CDR3 DNA sequence: TGTGCCAGCAGCTTACAAAGCGGGAGGGCCACAGATACGCAGTATTTT.

This clonotype was detected ten times or more. The chain joins TRBV5-1 to TRBJ2-7; TRBD2 agrees at 7 bases. CDR3 length: 13 residues. CDR1 is SGHRS, CDR2 YFSETQ, per germline. V shed 3 bases and J 6 bases; nucleotides not matched to a gene: 6. As DNA, the CDR3 is TGCGCCAGCAGCTCTGCCGGGGGGACCGAGCAGTACTTC. Translated: CASSSAGGTEQYF.